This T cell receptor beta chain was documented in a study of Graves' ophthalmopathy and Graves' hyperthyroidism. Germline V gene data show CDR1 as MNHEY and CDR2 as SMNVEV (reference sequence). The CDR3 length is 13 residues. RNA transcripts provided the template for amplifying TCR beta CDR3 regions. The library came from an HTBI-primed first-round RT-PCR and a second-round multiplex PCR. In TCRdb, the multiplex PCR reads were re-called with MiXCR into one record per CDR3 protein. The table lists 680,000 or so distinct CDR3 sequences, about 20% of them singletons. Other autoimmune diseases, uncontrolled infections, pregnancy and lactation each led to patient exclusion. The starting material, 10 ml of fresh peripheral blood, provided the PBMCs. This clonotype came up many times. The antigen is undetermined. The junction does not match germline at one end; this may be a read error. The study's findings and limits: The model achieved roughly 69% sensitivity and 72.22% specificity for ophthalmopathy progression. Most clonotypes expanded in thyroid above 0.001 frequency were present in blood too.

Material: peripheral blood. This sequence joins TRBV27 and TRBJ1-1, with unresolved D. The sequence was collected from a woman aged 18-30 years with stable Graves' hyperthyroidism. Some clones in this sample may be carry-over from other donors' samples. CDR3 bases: TGTGCCAGCAGCTTATCTCGGAACACTGAAGCTTTCTTT. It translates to CASSLSRNTEAFF.